A selection of T cell receptor beta chains follows, all from one sample in a study of beta chain features in type 1 diabetes. TCRdb's table, derived via immunoSEQ multiplex PCR, lists solely in-frame clones and lacks some. This sample has about 620,000 clones, with around a sixth found just once. Sample: naive CD4+ T cells from blood. The receptors derive from a man aged 18 to 30 in good health. Both conserved end residues are part of each CDR3. D genes are given only for firm matches. A clone size is listed for some rows: how often the clone was seen (once, few, many), or a class if it is expanded.

DNA	CDR3	size	V	D	J
TGTGCCAGCAGCCGATCAACAGGGGGCGCAGAAAATGAGCAGTTCTTC	CASSRSTGGAENEQFF	few	TRBV4-2	TRBD1	TRBJ2-1
TGTGCCAGCAGCTTTGGGGGAGTATCCACCGGGGAGCTGTTTTTT	CASSFGGVSTGELFF	few	TRBV7-3	NA	TRBJ2-2
TGTGCCAGCAGCCAATTATACGGGTCCTCTGGCTACACCTTC	CASSQLYGSSGYTF	few	TRBV14	NA	TRBJ1-2
TGTGCCAGCAGCTTAGTTTTCGGAGCGGCAGCTAACTATGGCTACACCTTC	CASSLVFGAAANYGYTF	NA	TRBV11-2	NA	TRBJ1-2
TGTGCCAGCAGTTACTCAGCCAGACTAGCAGACTACGAGCAGTACTTC	CASSYSARLADYEQYF	few	TRBV6-5	TRBD2	TRBJ2-7
TGTGCCAGCAGTACACGACAGGGGGAACAGCCCCAGCATTTT	CASSTRQGEQPQHF	NA	TRBV25-1	TRBD1	TRBJ1-5
TGTGCCAGCAGCGTAACCGGGACAGTATCTTACGAGCAGTACTTC	CASSVTGTVSYEQYF	NA	TRBV9	TRBD1	TRBJ2-7
TGCGCCAGCAGCCAAGACCCACAGATCGCTAATGAAAAACTGTTTTTT	CASSQDPQIANEKLFF	few	TRBV4-3	NA	TRBJ1-4
TGTGCCAGCAGCGCCGGGGCGACTCTCTCTGGAAACACCATATATTTT	CASSAGATLSGNTIYF	NA	TRBV9	NA	TRBJ1-3
TGTGCCACCAGCATCACGACCGGGACAGGGACATCCGGGGAGCTGTTTTTT	CATSITTGTGTSGELFF	NA	TRBV15	TRBD1	TRBJ2-2
TGTGCCAGCAGCCCGGAATGGGGCCCGGGATTGGCTCACTATGGCTACACCTTC	CASSPEWGPGLAHYGYTF	NA	TRBV7-9	NA	TRBJ1-2
TGTGCCAGCAGCCCACAGGGCGCGAACACTGAAGCTTTCTTT	CASSPQGANTEAFF	few	TRBV9	NA	TRBJ1-1
TGTGCCAGCAGTTTATCTATCCGCAGGGGTATCGGAGCGGACACTGAAGCTTTCTTT	CASSLSIRRGIGADTEAFF	few	TRBV27	NA	TRBJ1-1
TGTGCCAGCAGCTTAGGTCCGGATTTCGGGTACGAGCAGTACTTC	CASSLGPDFGYEQYF	NA	TRBV7-2	NA	TRBJ2-7
TGTGCCAGCACGGGTCTCGACAGGGGAGCCTACGAGCAGTACTTC	CASTGLDRGAYEQYF	NA	TRBV27	TRBD1	TRBJ2-7
TGTGCCAGCAGCTTAACCCGGGACAGATACAATGAGCAGTTCTTC	CASSLTRDRYNEQFF	NA	TRBV11-3	TRBD1	TRBJ2-1
TGCGCCAGCAGCGAAGTGGGGAGCAAAGGGGGTGGGAATACGCAGTATTTT	CASSEVGSKGGGNTQYF	few	TRBV4-1	NA	TRBJ2-3
TGTGCCAGCAGCGTAGGAAGTAGCGGGGCCTCCTACGAGCAGTACTTC	CASSVGSSGASYEQYF	NA	TRBV9	TRBD2	TRBJ2-7
TGTGCCAGCAGTCCAGGGGGCCAAGAGACCCAGTACTTC	CASSPGGQETQYF	few	TRBV6-1	TRBD1	TRBJ2-5
TGTGCCAGCAGTTGGGGGGGCACGCAGTATTTT	CASSWGGTQYF	NA	TRBV6-5	NA	TRBJ2-3
TGTGCCAGCTCAACATCGGACAGTGGGGGGACTGAAGCTTTCTTT	CASSTSDSGGTEAFF	NA	TRBV18	NA	TRBJ1-1
TGTGCCAGCAGCTTCCAGGGGGCGTATGAGACCCAGTACTTC	CASSFQGAYETQYF	NA	TRBV7-9	TRBD1	TRBJ2-5
TGTGCCCACCGAGGGGCAGGGGACACTGAAGCTTTCTTT	CAHRGAGDTEAFF	NA	TRBV10-3	NA	TRBJ1-1
TGTGCCAGCAGTTACGAAACCAGCAGCTCCTACGAGCAGTACTTC	CASSYETSSSYEQYF	few	TRBV6-5	NA	TRBJ2-7
TGTGCCAGCAGTTACTCGATTCTAATAGCCAAAAACATTCAGTACTTC	CASSYSILIAKNIQYF	few	TRBV6-5	NA	TRBJ2-4
TGTGCCAGCAGCCCAACAGGGGGCGCAATGACAGATACGCAGTATTTT	CASSPTGGAMTDTQYF	NA	TRBV5-4	TRBD1	TRBJ2-3
TGTGCCAGCTCCCCTCAGGGGGCAGATAATGAAAAACTGTTTTTT	CASSPQGADNEKLFF	few	TRBV18	TRBD1	TRBJ1-4
TGCGCCAGCTCACTAGCGGTAATTGAGACCCAGTACTTC	CASSLAVIETQYF	NA	TRBV4-1	TRBD2	TRBJ2-5
TGTGCCAGCAGTTCGAATTACAGGGGGGATGGCTACACCTTC	CASSSNYRGDGYTF	few	TRBV6-6	TRBD1	TRBJ1-2
TGTGCTAGTGGTTTGGTCTCAGGGGGCACCTCCTACGAGCAGTACTTC	CASGLVSGGTSYEQYF	NA	TRBV12-5	TRBD1	TRBJ2-7
TGTGCCAGCAGCCTGGCGGGGGTCGATACGCAGTATTTT	CASSLAGVDTQYF	few	TRBV5-4	TRBD2	TRBJ2-3
TGTGCCAGCAGCTTAGAACGGGGACAACGCACTGAAGCTTTCTTT	CASSLERGQRTEAFF	few	TRBV7-2	NA	TRBJ1-1
TGTGCCAGCAGCCCACCGGCAACACTGGAAGCTTTCTTT	CASSPPATLEAFF	NA	TRBV28	NA	TRBJ1-1
TGTGCCAGCAGCTTACCAGGGCTCTACGAGCAGTACTTC	CASSLPGLYEQYF	NA	TRBV7-9	NA	TRBJ2-7
TGTGCCAGCAGTACCTTTAGGGGGAAAGAGAATGGCTACACCTTC	CASSTFRGKENGYTF	NA	TRBV27	NA	TRBJ1-2
TGTGCCAGCATGGCACCTTTACGCACAGATACGCAGTATTTT	CASMAPLRTDTQYF	NA	TRBV2	NA	TRBJ2-3
TGCGCCAGCAGCTCTGAGGGTGGAAACATTCAGTACTTC	CASSSEGGNIQYF	few	TRBV5-1	NA	TRBJ2-4
TGTGCCTGGAGTGTATCCTCGGGACGTGGGTTTCAGGGTCAGCCCCAGCATTTT	CAWSVSSGRGFQGQPQHF	few	TRBV30	NA	TRBJ1-5
TGTGCCAGCAGCTTAGATCTAAGCTCTGGGGCCAACGTCCTGACTTTC	CASSLDLSSGANVLTF	few	TRBV11-2	NA	TRBJ2-6
TGTGCCAGCAGCCATAAACGCGGACAGGGAGAGAGAACCGGGGAGCTGTTTTTT	CASSHKRGQGERTGELFF	few	TRBV14	TRBD1	TRBJ2-2
TGTGCCATCAGTGAACGTTCCGGAGCGATAAGTGACGAGCAGTACTTC	CAISERSGAISDEQYF	NA	TRBV10-3	NA	TRBJ2-7
TGCAGCGTCGGACAGGGGAGGGGCAATCAGCCCCAGCATTTT	CSVGQGRGNQPQHF	NA	TRBV29-1	TRBD1	TRBJ1-5
TGTGCCAGCAGGTTTGGACAGGGGGCTGAAGCTTTCTTT	CASRFGQGAEAFF	NA	TRBV25-1	TRBD1	TRBJ1-1
TGCAGCGGGGGGCGGCTGGGGGTTAGCAATCAGCCCCAGCATTTT	CSGGRLGVSNQPQHF	few	TRBV29-1	NA	TRBJ1-5
TGTGCCAGCAGCCCGAACAGGGTAACCGCGGAAGCTTTCTTT	CASSPNRVTAEAFF	NA	TRBV7-3	NA	TRBJ1-1
TGTGCCAGCAGCTTGGAGGTAGGGAGTAGCAATCAGCCCCAGCATTTT	CASSLEVGSSNQPQHF	few	TRBV7-6	NA	TRBJ1-5
TGTGCCAGCCTTTACCGGAGGACAGTCGGCGGGGAGCTGTTTTTT	CASLYRRTVGGELFF	few	TRBV28	NA	TRBJ2-2
TGTGCCAGCAGCTCCACAGGCGGGGAGCAGTACTTC	CASSSTGGEQYF	few	TRBV7-2	NA	TRBJ2-7
TGTGCCATCAGAGGGACCGGCGCATACGAGCAGTACTTC	CAIRGTGAYEQYF	few	TRBV10-3	NA	TRBJ2-7
TGTGCCAGCAGTTCCCGCCCACAGACAGCTTATAGCAATCAGCCCCAGCATTTT	CASSSRPQTAYSNQPQHF	NA	TRBV27	NA	TRBJ1-5